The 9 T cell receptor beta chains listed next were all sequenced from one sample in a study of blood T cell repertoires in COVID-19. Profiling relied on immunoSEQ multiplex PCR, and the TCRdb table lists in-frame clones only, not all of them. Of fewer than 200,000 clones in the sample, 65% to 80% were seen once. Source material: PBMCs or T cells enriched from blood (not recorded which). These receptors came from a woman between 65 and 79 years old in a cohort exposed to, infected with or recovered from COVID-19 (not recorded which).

CDR3 sequence (DNA): TGTGCCAGCAGGGACGGGGGATCCACAGATACGCAGTATTTT. It is translated as CASRDGGSTDTQYF. V gene TRBV11-2 combines with J gene TRBJ2-3; D perhaps matches TRBD2 (6 bases). CDR3 length equals 14 residues. Per the germline V gene, CDR1 is SGHAT and CDR2 is FQNNGV. With 6 bases removed from V and 2 bases from J, the gap between germline ends came to 12 bases.

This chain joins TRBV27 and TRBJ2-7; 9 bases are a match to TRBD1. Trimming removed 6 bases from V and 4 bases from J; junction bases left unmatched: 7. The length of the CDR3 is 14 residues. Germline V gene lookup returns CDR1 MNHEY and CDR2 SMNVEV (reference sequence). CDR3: CASSRGTGSYEQYF. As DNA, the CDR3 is TGTGCCAGCAGCCGCGGGACAGGGAGTTACGAGCAGTACTTC.

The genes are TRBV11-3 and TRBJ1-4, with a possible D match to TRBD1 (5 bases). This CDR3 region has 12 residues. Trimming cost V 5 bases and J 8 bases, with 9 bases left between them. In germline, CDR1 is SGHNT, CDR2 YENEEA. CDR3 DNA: TGTGCCAGCAGCCCAGGGCGGGAAAAACTGTTTTTT. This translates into CASSPGREKLFF. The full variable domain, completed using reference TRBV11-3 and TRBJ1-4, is EAGVVQSPRYKIIEKKQPVAFWCNPISGHNTLYWYLQNLGQGPELLIRYENEEAVDDSQLPKDRFSAERLKGVDSTLKIQPAELGDSAVYLCASSPGREKLFFGSGTQLSVL.

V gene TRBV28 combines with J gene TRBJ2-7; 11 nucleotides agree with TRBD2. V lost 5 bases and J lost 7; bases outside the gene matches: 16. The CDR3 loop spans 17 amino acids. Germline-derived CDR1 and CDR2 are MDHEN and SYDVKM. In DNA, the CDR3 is TGTGCCAGCAGTCGCGGATTAGCGGGAGGGTTTAAAAGGGAGCAGTACTTC. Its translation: CASSRGLAGGFKREQYF.

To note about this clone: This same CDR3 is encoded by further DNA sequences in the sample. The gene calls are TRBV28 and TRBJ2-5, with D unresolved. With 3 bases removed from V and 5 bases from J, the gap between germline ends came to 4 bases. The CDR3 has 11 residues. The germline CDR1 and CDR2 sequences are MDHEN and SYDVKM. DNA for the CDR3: TGTGCCAGCAGTTTGAGGGAGACCCAGTACTTC. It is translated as CASSLRETQYF. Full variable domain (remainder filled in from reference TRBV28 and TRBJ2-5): DVKVTQSSRYLVKRTGEKVFLECVQDMDHENMFWYRQDPGLGLRLIYFSYDVKMKEKGDIPEGYSVSREKKERFSLILESASTNQTSMYLCASSLRETQYFGPGTRLLVL.

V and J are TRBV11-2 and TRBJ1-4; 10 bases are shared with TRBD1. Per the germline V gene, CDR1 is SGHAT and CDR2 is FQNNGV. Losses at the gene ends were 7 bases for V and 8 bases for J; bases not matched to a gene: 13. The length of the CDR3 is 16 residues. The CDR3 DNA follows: TGTGCCAGCACAAGGGATTCCGGGACAGGGGAAGAAAAACTGTTTTTT. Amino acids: CASTRDSGTGEEKLFF.

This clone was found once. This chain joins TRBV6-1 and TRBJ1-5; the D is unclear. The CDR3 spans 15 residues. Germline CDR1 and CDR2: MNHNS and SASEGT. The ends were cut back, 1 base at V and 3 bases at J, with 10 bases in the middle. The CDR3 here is CASSEDVGVNQPQHF. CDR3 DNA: TGTGCCAGCAGTGAAGACGTCGGTGTCAATCAGCCCCAGCATTTT.

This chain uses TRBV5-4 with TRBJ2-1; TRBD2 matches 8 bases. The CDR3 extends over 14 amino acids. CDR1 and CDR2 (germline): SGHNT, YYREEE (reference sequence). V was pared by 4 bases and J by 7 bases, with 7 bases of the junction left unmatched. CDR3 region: CASSPGGFDNEQFF. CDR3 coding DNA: TGTGCCAGCAGCCCGGGGGGGTTTGATAATGAGCAGTTCTTC.

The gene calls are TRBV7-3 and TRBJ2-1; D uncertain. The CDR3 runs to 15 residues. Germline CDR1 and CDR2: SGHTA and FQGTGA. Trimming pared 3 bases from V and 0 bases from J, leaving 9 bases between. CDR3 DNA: TGTGCCAGCAGCTTTGGGCTGAGCTCCTACAATGAGCAGTTCTTC. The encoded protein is CASSFGLSSYNEQFF.